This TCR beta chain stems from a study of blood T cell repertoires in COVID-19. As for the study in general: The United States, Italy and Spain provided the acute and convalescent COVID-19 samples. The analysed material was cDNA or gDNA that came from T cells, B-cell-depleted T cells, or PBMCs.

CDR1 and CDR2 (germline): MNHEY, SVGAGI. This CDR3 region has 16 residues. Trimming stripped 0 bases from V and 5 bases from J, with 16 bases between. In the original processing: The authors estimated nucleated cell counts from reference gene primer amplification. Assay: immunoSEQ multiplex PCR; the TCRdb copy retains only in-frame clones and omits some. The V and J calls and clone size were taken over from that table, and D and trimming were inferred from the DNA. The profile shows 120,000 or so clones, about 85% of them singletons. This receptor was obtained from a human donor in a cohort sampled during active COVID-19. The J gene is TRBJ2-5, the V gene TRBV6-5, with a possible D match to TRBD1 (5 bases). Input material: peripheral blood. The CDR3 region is CASSYSSRVFWETQYF. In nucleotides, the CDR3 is TGTGCCAGCAGTTACTCATCCAGGGTGTTCTGGGAGACCCAGTACTTC.